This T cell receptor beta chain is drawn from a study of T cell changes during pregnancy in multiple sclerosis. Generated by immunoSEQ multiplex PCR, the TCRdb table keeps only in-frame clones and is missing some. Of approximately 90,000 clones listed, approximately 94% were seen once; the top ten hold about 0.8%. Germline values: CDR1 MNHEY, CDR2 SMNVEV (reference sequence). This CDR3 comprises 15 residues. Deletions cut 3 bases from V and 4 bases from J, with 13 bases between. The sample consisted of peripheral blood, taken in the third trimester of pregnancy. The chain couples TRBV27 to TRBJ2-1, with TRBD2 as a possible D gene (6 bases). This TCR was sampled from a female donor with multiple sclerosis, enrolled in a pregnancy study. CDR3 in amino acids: CASSFSTSRYNEQFF. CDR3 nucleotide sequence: TGTGCCAGCAGTTTCAGTACTAGCCGTTACAATGAGCAGTTCTTC.